This TCR beta chain was captured by sequencing in a study of T cells in localized non-small cell lung cancer (TCRdb year 2020). In terms of the full investigation: The study analyzed T cell repertoires of under 250 early-stage NSCLC patients, comparing tumors and uninvolved tumor-adjacent lungs. All 240 or so NSCLC patients in the cohort were treatment-naive and had localized lung tumors that were resected. Of the NSCLC patients, 129 were male and approximately 97 were female, and the mean age was around 66 years. What the research found in general, with its limitations: Uninvolved tumor-adjacent lung showed the highest T cell clonality, higher than tumor, which suggests more focused antigenic responses in the uninvolved tumor-adjacent lung. Higher blood T cell density associated with longer overall survival, while higher adjacent-lung clonality associated with shorter survival. Because multi-region tumor sequencing was not done, intratumor heterogeneity could not be ruled out. Because the study design was exploratory, TCR variables were selected using unadjusted p-values without false-discovery rate correction. A median of roughly 60 of the top 100 tumor clones were detected in paired uninvolved adjacent lung, and some 29 of these tumor clones were also found among the top 100 clones of the paired uninvolved adjacent lung.

The germline ends are 12 bases apart after V is trimmed by 3 bases and J by 7 bases. The CDR3 starts with the cysteine, ends with the phenylalanine, and has 13 residues. Here the CDR3 DNA is all that survives: 39 bases in frame from base 1. CDR1 is given as SGHDN and CDR2 as FVKESK, both from the germline V gene. The immunoSEQ Assay was used to sequence TCR beta CDR3 regions from DNA. As for the authors' bioinformatics: To compute T cell density, TCR beta template counts were normalized to usable DNA, which was estimated by amplifying housekeeping genes. Using the preseqR package, richness was estimated by extrapolating to 120,000 templates for tissue samples and 400,000 templates for PBMC samples. Clonality was calculated as one minus Pielou's evenness. Tissue-enriched TCRs were identified by differential abundance testing using productive amino-acid clonotypes, minimum total count 5 and alpha 0.1. The Jaccard Index and the Morisita Overlap Index were used to measure repertoire overlap between compartments. TCR beta CDR3s were clustered by GLIPH together with public tetramer-defined viral CDR3s, and at least three viral sequences plus V-gene enrichment were required for viral motifs. TCRdb mirrors the immuneACCESS table, restricted to in-frame sequences. Some clones are absent from its copies; in checked studies, under half trace to an unresolved V gene, and the reason for the others is unknown. That table gives V, J and clone size, and the DNA gave D and trimming. Recorded for this sample are approximately 3,000 clones; more than 15% of them occurred a single time. The ten largest clones take up about 5.5% of the sample.

This clone was picked up a small number of times. There is no known antigen for this receptor. Per-base qualities were not stored, and no clone one base away is much larger. At diagnosis, peripheral blood, uninvolved tumor-adjacent lung and tumor were collected and stored as a combination of fresh-frozen and FFPE material. The rearranged segments are TRBV14 and TRBJ1-1; the D gene remains uncertain. The specimen was lung tumor tissue, collected before any cancer treatment. The source of this sequence is a female donor older than 55 with stage II lung adenocarcinoma. The bases are TGTGCCAGCAGCCATGCTCTGGACGGTGAAGCTTTCTTT. This translates into CASSHALDGEAFF.